This TCR beta chain emerged from a study of CD8 T cells in Susac syndrome. This CDR3 has 13 amino acids. The V end lost 3 bases, the J end lost 2 bases, and 6 bases lay between the germline ends. Random hexamers primed reverse transcription of roughly 0.5 to 1 ug RNA. TCRdb reanalysed the immunoSEQ multiplex PCR reads using MiXCR and keeps one entry per CDR3 protein. The data show about 440,000 distinct CDR3 sequences, around 85% seen once. This clonotype was seen once. This receptor was obtained from a human donor with multiple sclerosis. Sequencing was carried out using CD8+ T cells from PBMCs. The rearrangement joins TRBV12-3 or TRBV12-4 to TRBJ2-3; no clear D gene. In DNA form, the CDR3 reads TGTGCCAGCAGTTTTCAGGACACAGATACGCAGTATTTT. Amino acid sequence: CASSFQDTDTQYF.